The sequence of this TCR beta chain was determined in a study of lung T cells in sarcoidosis with Löfgren's syndrome. Overall study findings and caveats: The most expanded V genes in Löfgren's patients were reportedly TRAV12-1 and TRBV2.

Per germline, CDR1 SGHTA and CDR2 FQGNSA. The V end lost 6 bases, the J end lost 9 bases, and 12 bases lay between the germline ends. The CDR3 contains 12 residues. This clonotype has more than one count but fewer than ten. Its specificity is not known. TCRdb re-analysed the reads in MiXCR, keeping a single row per CDR3 protein. The repertoire holds some 19,000 distinct CDR3 sequences, with under 25% as singletons. The chain uses TRBV7-2 and TRBJ2-1, with D possibly matching TRBD1 (5 bases). This sequence was found in a human donor with sarcoidosis (Löfgren's syndrome or another form), or a control subject (not recorded which). The sequenced sample was CD4+ T cells from bronchoalveolar lavage. The CDR3 here is CASSLSGIEQFF. The CDR3 DNA reads as TGTGCCAGCAGTCTGTCAGGGATTGAGCAGTTCTTC. Full variable domain (rest looked up from reference TRBV7-2 and TRBJ2-1): GAGVSQSPSNKVTEKGKDVELRCDPISGHTALYWYRQSLGQGLEFLIYFQGNSAPDKSGLPSDRFSAERTGGSVSTLTIQRTQQEDSAVYLCASSLSGIEQFFGPGTRLTVL.